The present T cell receptor (beta chain) was sequenced within a study of cytomegalovirus exposure and HLA in healthy donors. General study results and limits: Analysis performed later showed TCR beta chains linked to HLA being more clonally expanded than equally common others. An observed cluster of highly shared sequence variants was recorded as a likely sequencing artifact. In a later analysis, an Asian-associated ancestry cluster reportedly showed fewer N-insertions than the approximately 700-donor mean.

Concerning this clone: Its antigen is as yet unknown.

Amplification used 60 Vbeta primers and 13 Jbeta primers. The assay was immunoSEQ multiplex PCR, and TCRdb's table has in-frame clones only and misses some. The repertoire holds more than 150,000 clones, about 90% seen once, with approximately 0.23% in the top ten. This sequence was found in a girl under three years old in good health and CMV-seronegative. The sample was PBMCs.

The CDR3 DNA is TGTGCCAGTAGCGAGGTGGCGACCCAAGAGACCCAGTACTTC. This codes for CASSEVATQETQYF. The V and J genes are TRBV19 and TRBJ2-5; D gene uncertain. The CDR3 extends over 14 amino acids. The V end was cut by 6 bases, the J end by 1 base, with 12 bases between. Germline V CDR1 and CDR2: LNHDA, SQIVND (reference sequence). Using reference TRBV19 and TRBJ2-5 for the parts outside the CDR3, the full variable domain is DGGITQSPKYLFRKEGQNVTLSCEQNLNHDAMYWYRQDPGQGLRLIYYSQIVNDFQKGDIAEGYSVSREKKESFPLTVTSAQKNPTAFYLCASSEVATQETQYFGPGTRLLVL.